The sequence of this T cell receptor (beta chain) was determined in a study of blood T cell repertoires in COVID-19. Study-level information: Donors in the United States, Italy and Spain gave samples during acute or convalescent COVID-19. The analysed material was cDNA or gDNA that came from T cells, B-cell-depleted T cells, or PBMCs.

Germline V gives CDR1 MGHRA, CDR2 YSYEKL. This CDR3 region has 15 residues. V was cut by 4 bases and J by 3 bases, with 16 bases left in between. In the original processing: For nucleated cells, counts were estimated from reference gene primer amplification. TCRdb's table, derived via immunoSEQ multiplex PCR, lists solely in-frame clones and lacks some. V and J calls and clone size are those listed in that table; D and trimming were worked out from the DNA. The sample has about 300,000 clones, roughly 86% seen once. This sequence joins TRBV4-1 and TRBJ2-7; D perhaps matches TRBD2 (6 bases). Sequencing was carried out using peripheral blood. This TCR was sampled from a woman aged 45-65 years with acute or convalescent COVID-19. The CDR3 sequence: CASSRSSRENYEQYF. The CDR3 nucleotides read TGCGCCAGCAGCCGCAGTAGCCGGGAGAACTACGAGCAGTACTTC.